This entry is about one T cell receptor beta chain. What it recognizes is unknown. TCRdb keeps only in-frame clones here, not all; method: immunoSEQ multiplex PCR. This sample carries about 100,000 clones, 84% of them seen once, and the ten largest clones take roughly 5%. The germline V gene has CDR1 MGHDK and CDR2 SYGVNS. Unmatched junction bases numbered 3, after V lost 4 bases and J lost 8 bases. The CDR3 is 12 residues long. The sample is drawn from a study of OX40 agonist ivuxolimab in advanced cancers. Study information: Patients were dosed intravenously with ivuxolimab at 0.01 to 10 mg/kg every 2 weeks. At approximately 83% male, the cohort had a mean age of 60 years, ranging from about 23 to 79. Past anti-PD-1, anti-PD-L1 or anti-CTLA-4 therapy was accepted, and 40% to 50% had received some.

Study-level findings and limits: Within 6 weeks, CD4+ and CD8+ blood T cells expanded clonally at 0.1 to 3.0 mg/kg.

The sequencing here drew on CD4+ or CD8+ T cells sorted from blood, taken in a trial of the OX40 agonist ivuxolimab. The clonotype was recovered from an adult with an advanced solid tumor such as melanoma, head and neck, liver or kidney cancer. The chain carries TRBV25-1 and TRBJ1-2, with 8 bases aligning to TRBD1. In DNA form, the CDR3 reads TGTGCCAGCAGTGGGACAGGGCGAGGCTACACCTTC. Protein: CASSGTGRGYTF.